This T cell receptor beta chain was observed in a study of T cell responses to AZD1222 COVID-19 vaccine. This clone came up a few times. From germline, CDR1 is MNHNS and CDR2 SASEGT. The CDR3 has 15 residues. Deletions cut 0 bases from V and 3 bases from J, with 11 bases between. Profiled with immunoSEQ multiplex PCR; TCRdb holds only in-frame clones, not every one. The sample has tens of thousands of clones; approximately 88% are singletons. This specimen consisted of peripheral blood, obtained on day 0 of AZD1222 vaccination. The source of this sequence is an adult in good health. The chain employs TRBV6-1 and TRBJ1-1; perhaps TRBD1 as D (5 bases). CDR3 region: CASSEAAGGYTEAFF. The CDR3 coding sequence is TGTGCCAGCAGTGAAGCGGCCGGGGGTTACACTGAAGCTTTCTTT.